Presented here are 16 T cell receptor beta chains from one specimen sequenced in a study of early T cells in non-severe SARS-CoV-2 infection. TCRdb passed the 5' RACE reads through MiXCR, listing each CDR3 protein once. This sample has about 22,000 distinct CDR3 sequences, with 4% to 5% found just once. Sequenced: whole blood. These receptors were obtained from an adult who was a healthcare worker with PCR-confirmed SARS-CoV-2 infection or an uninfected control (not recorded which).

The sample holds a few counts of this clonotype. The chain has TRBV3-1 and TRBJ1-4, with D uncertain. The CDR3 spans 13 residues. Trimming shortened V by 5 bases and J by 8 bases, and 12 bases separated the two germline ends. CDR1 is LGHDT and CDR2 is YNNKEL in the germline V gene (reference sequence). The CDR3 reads CASSERVEEKLFF. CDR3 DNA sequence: TGTGCCAGCAGCGAAAGGGTAGAAGAAAAACTGTTTTTT.

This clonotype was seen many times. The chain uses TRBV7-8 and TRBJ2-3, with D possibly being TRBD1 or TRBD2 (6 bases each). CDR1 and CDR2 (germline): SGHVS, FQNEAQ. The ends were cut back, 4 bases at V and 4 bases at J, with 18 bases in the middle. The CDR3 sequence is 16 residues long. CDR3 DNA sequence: TGTGCCAGCAGCTCGACGGAGGGGGTTCCCCCAGATACGCAGTATTTT. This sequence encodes CASSSTEGVPPDTQYF.

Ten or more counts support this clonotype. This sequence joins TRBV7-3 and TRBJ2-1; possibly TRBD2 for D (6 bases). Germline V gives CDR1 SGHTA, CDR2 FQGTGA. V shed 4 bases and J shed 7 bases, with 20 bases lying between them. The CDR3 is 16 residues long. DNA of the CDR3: TGTGCCAGCAGCTCCAGAACGGCGGGGCTGGCTAATGAGCAGTTCTTC. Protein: CASSSRTAGLANEQFF.

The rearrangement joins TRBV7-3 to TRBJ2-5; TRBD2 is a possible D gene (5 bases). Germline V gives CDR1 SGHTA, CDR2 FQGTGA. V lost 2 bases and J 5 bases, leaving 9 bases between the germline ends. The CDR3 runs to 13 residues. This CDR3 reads CASSLSRDETQYF. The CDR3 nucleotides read TGTGCCAGCAGCTTATCTCGGGATGAGACCCAGTACTTC.

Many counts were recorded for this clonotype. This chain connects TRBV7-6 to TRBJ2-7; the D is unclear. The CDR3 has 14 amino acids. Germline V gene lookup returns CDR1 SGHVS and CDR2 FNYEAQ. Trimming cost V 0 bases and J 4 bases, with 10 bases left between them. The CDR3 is CASSLAGGNYEQYF. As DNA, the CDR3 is TGTGCCAGCAGCTTAGCTGGCGGTAATTACGAGCAGTACTTC.

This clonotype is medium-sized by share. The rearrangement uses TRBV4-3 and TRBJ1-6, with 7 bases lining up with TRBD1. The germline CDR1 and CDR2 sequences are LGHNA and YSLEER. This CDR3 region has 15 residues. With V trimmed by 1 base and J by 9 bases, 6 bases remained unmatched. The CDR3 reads CASSQGSQGGSPLHF. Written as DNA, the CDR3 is TGCGCCAGCAGCCAAGGAAGTCAGGGGGGTTCACCCCTCCACTTT.

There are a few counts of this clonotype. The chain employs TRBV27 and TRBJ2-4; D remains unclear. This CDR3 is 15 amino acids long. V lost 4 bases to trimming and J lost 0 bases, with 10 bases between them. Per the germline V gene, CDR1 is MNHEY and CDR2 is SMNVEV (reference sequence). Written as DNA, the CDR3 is TGTGCCAGCAGTTCCCTTACAGTAGCCAAAAACATTCAGTACTTC. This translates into CASSSLTVAKNIQYF.

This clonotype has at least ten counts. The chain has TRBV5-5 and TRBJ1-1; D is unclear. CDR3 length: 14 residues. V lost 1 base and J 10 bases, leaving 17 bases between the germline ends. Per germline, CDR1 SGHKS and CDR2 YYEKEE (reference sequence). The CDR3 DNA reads TGTGCCAGCAGCTTGACCGAGGCGGTGGTAGGAGCTTTCTTT. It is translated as CASSLTEAVVGAFF.

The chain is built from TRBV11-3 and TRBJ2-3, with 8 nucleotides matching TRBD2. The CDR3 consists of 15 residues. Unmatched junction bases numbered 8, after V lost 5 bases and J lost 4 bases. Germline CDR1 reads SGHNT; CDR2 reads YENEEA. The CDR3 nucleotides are TGTGCCAGCAGCCGGCGCGGGGGGTCGGCAGATACGCAGTATTTT. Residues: CASSRRGGSADTQYF.

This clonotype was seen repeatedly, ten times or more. For the CDR3, the DNA is TGTGCCAGCAGCGTCAGCGGGGGTTTTGAAAACATTCAGTACTTC. This sequence encodes CASSVSGGFENIQYF. The chain joins TRBV11-2 to TRBJ2-4; TRBD2 matches 8 bases. V lost 5 bases and J lost 5; bases outside the gene matches: 8. The CDR3 sequence is 15 residues long. Germline lookup yields CDR1 SGHAT and CDR2 FQNNGV.

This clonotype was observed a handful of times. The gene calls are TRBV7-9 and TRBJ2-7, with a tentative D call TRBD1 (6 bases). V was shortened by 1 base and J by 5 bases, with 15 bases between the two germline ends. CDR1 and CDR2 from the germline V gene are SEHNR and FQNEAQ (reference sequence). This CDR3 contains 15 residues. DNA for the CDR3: TGTGCCAGCAGCTTAGGCGCAGGGGATACCCACGAGCAGTACTTC. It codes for CASSLGAGDTHEQYF.

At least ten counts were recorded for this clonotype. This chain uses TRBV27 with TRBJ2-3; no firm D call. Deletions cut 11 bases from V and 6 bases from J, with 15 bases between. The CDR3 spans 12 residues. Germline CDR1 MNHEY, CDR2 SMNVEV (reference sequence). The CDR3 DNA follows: TGTGCCGCCCGCTCTCTTACCGATACGCAGTATTTT. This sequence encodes CAARSLTDTQYF.

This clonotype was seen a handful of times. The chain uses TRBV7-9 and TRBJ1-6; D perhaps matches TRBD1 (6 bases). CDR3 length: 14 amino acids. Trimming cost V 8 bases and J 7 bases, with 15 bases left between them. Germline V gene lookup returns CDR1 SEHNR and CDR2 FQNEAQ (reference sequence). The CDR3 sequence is CASANVGGNSPLHF. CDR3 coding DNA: TGTGCCAGCGCTAATGTAGGGGGAAATTCACCCCTCCACTTT. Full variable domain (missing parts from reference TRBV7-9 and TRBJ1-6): DTGVSQNPRHKITKRGQNVTFRCDPISEHNRLYWYRQTLGQGPEFLTYFQNEAQLEKSRLLSDRFSAERPKGSFSTLEIQRTEQGDSAMYLCASANVGGNSPLHFGNGTRLTVT.

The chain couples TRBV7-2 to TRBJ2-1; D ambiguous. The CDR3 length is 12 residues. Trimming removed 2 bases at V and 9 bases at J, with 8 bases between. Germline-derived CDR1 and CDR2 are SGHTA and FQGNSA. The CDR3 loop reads CASSLYRSEQFF. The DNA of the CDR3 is TGTGCCAGCAGCTTATACAGATCTGAGCAGTTCTTC.

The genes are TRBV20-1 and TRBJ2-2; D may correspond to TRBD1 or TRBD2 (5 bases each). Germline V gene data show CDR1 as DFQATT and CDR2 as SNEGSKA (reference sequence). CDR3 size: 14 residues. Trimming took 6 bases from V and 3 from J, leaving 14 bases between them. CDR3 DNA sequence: TGCAGTGCCGAGGGACCCGAATACACCGGGGAGCTGTTTTTT. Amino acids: CSAEGPEYTGELFF.

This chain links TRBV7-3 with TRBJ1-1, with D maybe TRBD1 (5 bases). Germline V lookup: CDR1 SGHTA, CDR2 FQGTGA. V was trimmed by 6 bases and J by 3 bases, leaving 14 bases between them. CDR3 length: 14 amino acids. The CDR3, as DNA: TGTGCCAGCAGACGGACTGGGGGTGACACTGAAGCTTTCTTT. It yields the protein CASRRTGGDTEAFF.